This T cell receptor beta chain originates from a study of CD8+CD57+ T cells in acquired aplastic anemia (dated by TCRdb to about 2018). Background on the whole study: On average, sorted CD4+ and CD8+ cells yielded approximately 3 ug of extracted DNA, with a range of roughly 0.19 to 27.4 ug. CD8+CD57+ expansion was defined as a frequency above the mean frequency observed in healthy subjects.

From cysteine to phenylalanine, the CDR3 is 14 amino acids long. CDR3 DNA is the only sequence kept; it has 42 bases, read in frame from the first base. Via the germline V gene, CDR1 is SGHVT and CDR2 SQSDAQ. The junction shows trimming of 5 bases on V and 5 bases on J, plus 15 bases between the germline ends. Turning to this clonotype: It has no known antigen specificity. One base away there is no much larger clone; base qualities are not given.

Overall study results and their limits: CD8+ Simpson's diversity did not differ significantly between patients and healthy controls (P=0.060). Around 30 CD8+ CDR3 sequences were shared between patients and controls but appeared highly expressed in patients and within their immunodominant clones.

Genomic DNA served as template for TCR beta VDJ combination and CDR3 sequence profiling. An Illumina HiSeq 2000 was used for TCR repertoire sequencing. The source study handled its data this way. Repertoire assessment relied on Simpson's diversity index, CDR3 size and DJ length profiles, and TRBV/TRBJ rearrangement plots. The immunodominant clone was defined as the most abundant DNA sequence in deep sequencing data. CDR3 amino acid sequences were checked for sharing across subjects and were also compared against the VDJdb database and published repertoires. Using fastp trimming at Q25 and MiXCR clonotype assembly, TCRdb reanalyzed the public sequencing data and kept in-frame beta chains. For every CDR3 protein sequence, its rows merge into one entry that carries the most common genes and DNA. The V and J calls here are based on TCRdb, not the publication. This sample is represented by about 160,000 distinct CDR3 sequences; 71% of them were singletons. Around 45% of the sample is in the top ten clones.

Flow cytometry had shown CD8+CD57+ cell expansion in the patients selected for sequencing. Every patient had severe acquired aplastic anemia, diagnosed using the International Study of Aplastic Anemia and Agranulocytosis and Camitta criteria. Patients had received no therapy at the time of blood sampling. The study deep-sequenced TCR repertoires of sorted CD4+ and CD8+ blood T cells from severe aplastic anemia patients and healthy subjects. Patients were enrolled in the USA under clinicaltrials.gov protocols 00001620, 01623167, 00001397, 00071045, 00081523 and 00961064. Ficoll-Paque density gradient centrifugation was used to isolate peripheral blood mononuclear cells. Before DNA extraction, CD4+ and CD8+ T cells were sorted with FACS or magnetic beads.

Source material: sorted CD4+, CD8+, or CD8+CD57+ T cells (not recorded which) from PBMCs. The source of this sequence is a human donor with aplastic anemia. Rearrangement joined TRBV7-4 to TRBJ2-5, with a weak D call of TRBD1 (5 bases match). CDR3 protein: CASSEHGAVETQYF. The nucleotides are TGTGCCAGCAGCGAACATGGGGCGGTGGAGACCCAGTACTTC. Reference TRBV7-4 and TRBJ2-5 genes cover what lies past the CDR3, so the full variable domain is GAGVSQSPRYKVAKRGRDVALRCDSISGHVTLYWYRQTLGQGSEVLTYSQSDAQRDKSGRPSGRFSAERPERSVSTLKIQRTEQGDSAVYLCASSEHGAVETQYFGPGTRLLVL.